These T cell receptor beta chains were read from a single sample in a study of T cells after posttransplantation cyclophosphamide. The data were produced by immunoSEQ multiplex PCR, yet TCRdb's version contains in-frame clones alone and is incomplete. Recorded here are around 8,000 clones, none singletons. The specimen was PBMCs, collected after allogeneic stem cell transplant with posttransplant cyclophosphamide. The receptors were gathered from a female patient aged 50-60 years who received an allogeneic stem cell transplant from a related donor, was CMV-positive, and had no GVHD. Some of these T cells may belong to the graft donor. CDR3s include the opening cysteine and the closing phenylalanine or tryptophan. Fields, in order: clone size, J gene, V gene, D gene, CDR3 DNA, CDR3 protein. A D gene is named only where the DNA matches it firmly. Not every row has a clone size; where given, it reads once, few, many or a size class.

many	TRBJ2-7	TRBV5-5	TRBD1	TGTGCCAGCAGCGCGGGACAGGGGGCGGGTTTCGAGCAGTACTTC	CASSAGQGAGFEQYF
many	TRBJ2-7	TRBV5-1	-	TGCGCCAGCTCCACACAGGGAGCCGACTACGAGCAGTACTTC	CASSTQGADYEQYF
medium-sized	TRBJ1-4	TRBV2	-	TGTGCCAGCAGTGAAGTGCAACGGGGAAATGAAAAACTGTTTTTT	CASSEVQRGNEKLFF
many	TRBJ1-2	TRBV4-3	-	TGCGCCAGCAGCCCACAGGGACCCTATGGCTACACCTTC	CASSPQGPYGYTF
many	TRBJ2-5	TRBV7-6	-	TGTGCCAGCAGCTTGACACTGCAAGAGACCCAGTACTTC	CASSLTLQETQYF
many	TRBJ2-2	TRBV30	-	TGTGCCTGGAGTGTACTTGCGGGGAACACCGGGGAGCTGTTTTTT	CAWSVLAGNTGELFF
many	TRBJ1-1	TRBV29-1	-	TGCAGCGTTGTCCGGTCAGGGGACACTGAAGCTTTCTTT	CSVVRSGDTEAFF
many	TRBJ2-2	TRBV5-4	-	TGTGCCAGCAGCAAAGGACAAGACACCGGGGAGCTGTTTTTT	CASSKGQDTGELFF
large	TRBJ2-2	TRBV5-1	TRBD1	TGCGCCAGCTATTACCTCGGACAGGGGTCCGGGGAGCTGTTTTTT	CASYYLGQGSGELFF
many	TRBJ1-2	TRBV19	TRBD1	TGTGCCAGTAGTATTCCGCCGGGACAGTTTAAGGATGGCTACACCTTC	CASSIPPGQFKDGYTF
many	TRBJ1-3	TRBV9	TRBD1	TGTGCCAGCAGCGCCACAGGGGGCTTTTCTGGAAACACCATATATTTT	CASSATGGFSGNTIYF
many	TRBJ2-7	TRBV23-1	TRBD2	TGCGCCAGCAGTCAATATAGGGGCGAGAGCGGGATGACCTCCTACGAGCAGTACTTC	CASSQYRGESGMTSYEQYF
many	TRBJ2-3	TRBV12-3/TRBV12-4	-	TGTGCCAGCCAGACTGCCGACTCGCAGTTTTTT	CASQTADSQFF
many	TRBJ1-4	TRBV27	TRBD1	TGTGCCAGCAGTCCGGGACAGGGGCTATCAACTAATGAAAAACTGTTTTTT	CASSPGQGLSTNEKLFF
many	TRBJ1-1	TRBV2	-	TGTGCCAGCTTCGGACAGGAAGCTTTCTTT	CASFGQEAFF
many	TRBJ1-1	TRBV6-2/TRBV6-3	-	TGTGCCAGCAGTTACTCAAAGGGGAACACTGAAGCTTTCTTT	CASSYSKGNTEAFF
many	TRBJ1-2	TRBV6-1	-	TGTGCCAGCAGAGCGCCAAGCTATGGCTACACCTTC	CASRAPSYGYTF
many	TRBJ1-6	TRBV12-3/TRBV12-4	-	TGTGCCAGCAGTTTAGGGCAGAATAATTCACCCCTCCACTTT	CASSLGQNNSPLHF
many	TRBJ2-1	TRBV23-1	TRBD2	TGCGCCAGCAGTCAATTCTTGCCTAGCGGGAGACAAAACTCCTACAATGAGCAGTTCTTC	CASSQFLPSGRQNSYNEQFF
many	TRBJ1-4	TRBV4-2	TRBD1	TGTGCCAGCAGCCGACGAAGGACAGGGGGGGACGAAAAACTGTTTTTT	CASSRRRTGGDEKLFF
many	TRBJ1-1	TRBV7-2	-	TGTGCCAGCAGTCAGGCGTCGGGGGGAGCGACTGAAGCTTTCTTT	CASSQASGGATEAFF
many	TRBJ1-2	TRBV19	-	TGTGCCAGTAGTTCGCGCTTGAGTGGCTACACCTTC	CASSSRLSGYTF
many	TRBJ2-7	TRBV10-2	TRBD1	TGCGCCAGCGGCGGGGGACAGGGGGGCGGTAGGCAGTACTTC	CASGGGQGGGRQYF
few	TRBJ2-3	TRBV7-3	TRBD2	TGTGCCAGCAGCTTAAATCCGGGAGGGGGTACAGATACGCAGTATTTT	CASSLNPGGGTDTQYF
many	TRBJ2-7	TRBV13	-	TGTGCCAGCAGCTTAGGGGGGGCCGTGATCCGGGACATAGCCCCTTACGAGCAGTACTTC	CASSLGGAVIRDIAPYEQYF
many	TRBJ2-1	TRBV5-4	TRBD2	TGTGCCAGCAGCTGGACTAGCGGGAGGGCCGGTGAGCAGTTCTTC	CASSWTSGRAGEQFF
many	TRBJ1-2	TRBV7-2	-	TGTGCCAGCAGCCCCACAGGTATCGGCTACACCTTC	CASSPTGIGYTF
many	TRBJ2-7	TRBV18	TRBD1	TGTGCCAGCTCACGAGGACAGGACTCACGAGTGGGCGAGCAGTACTTC	CASSRGQDSRVGEQYF
many	TRBJ1-1	TRBV19	-	TGTGCCAGTAGTGTCGGACTCATGAACACTGAAGCTTTCTTT	CASSVGLMNTEAFF
many	TRBJ1-1	TRBV12-3/TRBV12-4	-	TGTGCCAGCAGCCCTGCGGGCCGGCCAGACTCTGAAGCTTTCTTT	CASSPAGRPDSEAFF
many	TRBJ1-5	TRBV6-2/TRBV6-3	TRBD1	TGTGCCAGCAGGCTCACGGGACAGTACAATCAGCCCCAGCATTTT	CASRLTGQYNQPQHF
many	TRBJ1-1	TRBV7-8	TRBD1	TGTGCCAGCAGCCACCCGACCCAGGGGGCGGTTGAAGCTTTCTTT	CASSHPTQGAVEAFF
many	TRBJ1-1	TRBV12-3/TRBV12-4	-	TGTGCCAGCAGTTTTCAGGGGACGAACACTGAAGCTTTCTTT	CASSFQGTNTEAFF
many	TRBJ2-2	TRBV6-2/TRBV6-3	TRBD1	TGTGCCAGCAGTTACCTCGAGTTAGACAGGGTTATCACCGGGGAGCTGTTTTTT	CASSYLELDRVITGELFF
medium-sized	TRBJ1-1	TRBV4-1	TRBD1	TGCGCCAGCAGCCAAGCAGGTTCAGGGGGCGCAGGTAAGGCTTTCTTT	CASSQAGSGGAGKAFF
medium-sized	TRBJ2-7	TRBV7-6	-	TGTGCCAGCAGCTTAGTGGGTGGCGGTTACGAGCAGTACTTC	CASSLVGGGYEQYF
-	TRBJ2-6	TRBV7-3	TRBD2	TGTGCCAGCAGCCCCCCCAGGCTAGCGGGAGCTGGGGCCAACGTCCTGACTTTC	CASSPPRLAGAGANVLTF
many	TRBJ1-1	TRBV9	-	TGTGCCAGCAGCACCCAGGGAACGAACACTGAAGCTTTCTTT	CASSTQGTNTEAFF
many	TRBJ2-1	TRBV7-3	-	TGTGCCAGCAGCCGGCTTGGCCTGCACAGAGGCAATGAGCAGTTCTTC	CASSRLGLHRGNEQFF
many	TRBJ1-2	TRBV6-4	-	TGTGCCAGCTTTACCCCGGGATGGGGCGCCTATGGCTACACCTTC	CASFTPGWGAYGYTF
-	TRBJ2-5	TRBV27	TRBD2	TGTGCCAGCAGTCGACGACTAGCGGGAGTAGGGGGGCAAGAGACCCAGTACTTC	CASSRRLAGVGGQETQYF